The 11 T cell receptor beta chains reported below all come from one sample, sequenced in a study of cytomegalovirus exposure and HLA in healthy donors (dated by TCRdb to 2017 to 2019). Libraries came from the immunoSEQ multiplex PCR assay. The multiplex PCR relied on a mix of 60 forward primers for TCR Vbeta segments and 13 reverse primers for TCR Jbeta segments. TCRdb took over this immuneACCESS table, retaining in-frame rearrangements with V and J assigned. Such tables are incomplete; in checked studies, under half of the missing clones stem from an unresolved V gene, and the remainder is unexplained. This sample has 200,000 to 250,000 clones in its table, and roughly three quarters of those were observed once. About 1.7% of the sample is taken by the ten largest. Sequencing was performed on PBMCs. The origin of the receptors is a man aged 45-65 years in good health and CMV-seronegative.

The J gene is TRBJ2-1, the V gene TRBV5-1; 7 bases are shared with TRBD2. Germline CDR1 and CDR2: SGHRS and YFSETQ. This CDR3 has 17 residues. Losses at the gene ends were 0 bases for V and 0 bases for J; bases not matched to a gene: 6. The CDR3 DNA reads TGCGCCAGCAGCTTGGCTAGCGGCCCCTTCTCCTACAATGAGCAGTTCTTC. It translates to CASSLASGPFSYNEQFF.

V and J are TRBV9 and TRBJ2-7, with a possible D match to TRBD1 (5 bases). The CDR3 is made up of 14 amino acids. The V end was cut by 2 bases, the J end by 4 bases, with 13 bases between. Per germline, CDR1 SGDLS and CDR2 YYNGEE. The CDR3: CASSVGASSYEQYF. The CDR3 coding sequence is TGTGCCAGCAGCGTTGGGGCTAGTTCTTACGAGCAGTACTTC.

This clone came up a few times. The V and J genes are TRBV4-1 and TRBJ1-5, with no clear D. Germline V gives CDR1 MGHRA, CDR2 YSYEKL. The CDR3 is 15 amino acids. Trimming left V 1 base short and J 5 bases short, with 12 bases between. The CDR3 DNA sequence: TGCGCCAGCAGCCAAGGGCCCCTGGGCCATCAGCCCCAGCATTTT. Protein sequence: CASSQGPLGHQPQHF.

The V call is TRBV15, the J call TRBJ1-5; TRBD1 might be the D (5 bases). The germline V and J ends were trimmed by 0 bases and 7 bases, with 10 bases remaining between them. Per germline, CDR1 LNHNV and CDR2 YYDKDF (reference sequence). The CDR3 loop spans 14 amino acids. The CDR3 loop is CATSRDRVEQPQHF. The CDR3 DNA is TGTGCCACCAGCAGAGACAGGGTTGAACAGCCCCAGCATTTT.

The rearrangement links TRBV5-4 to TRBJ1-4; maybe TRBD1 (5 bases). CDR1 is SGHNT, CDR2 YYREEE, per germline (reference sequence). Trimming shortened V by 4 bases and J by 4 bases, and 14 bases separated the two germline ends. CDR3 length: 15 amino acids. This chain's CDR3 is CASSGGGTYNEKLFF. As DNA, the CDR3 is TGTGCCAGCAGCGGGGGAGGGACCTATAATGAAAAACTGTTTTTT. The complete variable domain, with remaining parts taken from reference TRBV5-4 and TRBJ1-4, reads ETGVTQSPTHLIKTRGQQVTLRCSSQSGHNTVSWYQQALGQGPQFIFQYYREEENGRGNFPPRFSGLQFPNYSSELNVNALELDDSALYLCASSGGGTYNEKLFFGSGTQLSVL.

The chain couples TRBV10-1 to TRBJ2-1, with 16 bases identical to TRBD2. The CDR3 loop spans 17 amino acids. Losses at the gene ends were 6 bases for V and 2 bases for J; bases not matched to a gene: 4. Germline V lookup: CDR1 WNHNN, CDR2 SYGVQD (reference sequence). This CDR3 reads CASSAGLAGGPYNEQFF. CDR3 bases: TGCGCCAGCAGCGCGGGACTAGCGGGAGGGCCCTACAATGAGCAGTTCTTC.

This chain connects TRBV5-6 to TRBJ2-7; D is undetermined. CDR1 SGHDT and CDR2 YYEEEE come from the germline V gene. Deletions cut 4 bases from V and 2 bases from J, with 10 bases between. The CDR3 covers 13 residues. Here the CDR3 reads CASSLDGAYEQYF. The CDR3 DNA is TGTGCCAGCAGCCTCGACGGAGCCTACGAGCAGTACTTC.

The gene calls are TRBV6-5 and TRBJ2-7, with a weak D call TRBD2 (6 bases). Germline V gene sequence: CDR1 MNHEY, CDR2 SVGAGI. This CDR3 has 13 amino acids. V was cut by 11 bases and J by 0 bases, with 14 bases left in between. The CDR3 spells CAGGQRSSYEQYF. In DNA, the CDR3 is TGTGCCGGAGGGCAGAGGAGCTCCTACGAGCAGTACTTC.

This clone has a single count. The genes are TRBV13 and TRBJ1-1; 10 positions match TRBD1. CDR3 size: 16 residues. Germline V CDR1 and CDR2: PRHDT, FYEKMQ (reference sequence). Unmatched junction bases numbered 6, after V lost 5 bases and J lost 0 bases. The CDR3 protein is CASSGGQGKMNTEAFF. CDR3 nucleotides: TGTGCCAGCAGCGGGGGACAGGGGAAAATGAACACTGAAGCTTTCTTT.

The chain carries TRBV27 and TRBJ1-3, with D perhaps matching TRBD1 (6 bases). CDR1 is MNHEY and CDR2 is SMNVEV in the germline V gene (reference sequence). This CDR3 is 16 amino acids long. V was clipped by 5 bases and J by 8 bases, with 22 bases between them. The CDR3 nucleotides read TGTGCCAGCAGTCCCCATTTCGGACAGAAGCCCGACACCATATATTTT. It encodes CASSPHFGQKPDTIYF.

The chain couples TRBV10-3 to TRBJ2-4, with unresolved D. Germline CDR1 reads ENHRY; CDR2 reads SYGVKD. CDR3 size: 14 residues. Trimming pared 3 bases from V and 0 bases from J, leaving 6 bases between. CDR3 loop: CAISESIAKNIQYF. CDR3 bases: TGTGCCATCAGTGAATCCATAGCCAAAAACATTCAGTACTTC.